These 26 T cell receptor beta chains share one sample of origin, sequenced in a study of blood T cell repertoires in COVID-19. Repertoires were generated with immunoSEQ multiplex PCR, while TCRdb's copy carries only in-frame clones and drops some. The top ten hold approximately 9% of the sample, which has some 250,000 clones, more than 85% seen once. The source material was PBMCs or T cells enriched from blood (not recorded which). The receptors here all came from a man aged 35 to 55 who had recovered from COVID-19.

The CDR3 sequence: CASSPRQQNTEAFF. CDR3 DNA: TGTGCCAGCTCACCGAGACAGCAGAACACTGAAGCTTTCTTT. The chain employs TRBV18 and TRBJ1-1; possible D gene TRBD1, 5 bases. Trimming left V 3 bases short and J 1 base short, with 9 bases between. This CDR3 spans 14 amino acids. CDR1 and CDR2 from the germline V gene are KGHSH and LQKENI.

The table lists this clone with a count of one. This rearrangement joins TRBV9 to TRBJ1-1, with TRBD1 matching 7 bases. V lost 0 bases to trimming and J lost 4 bases; unmatched junction nucleotides: 9. In germline, CDR1 is SGDLS, CDR2 YYNGEE. The CDR3 is made up of 16 amino acids. CDR3 in DNA: TGTGCCAGCAGCGTAGACAGGGGCCATTCCAGCACTGAAGCTTTCTTT. Translation gives CASSVDRGHSSTEAFF.

This chain links TRBV28 with TRBJ2-1, with TRBD1 matching over 7 bases. Germline V gene data show CDR1 as MDHEN and CDR2 as SYDVKM. After removal of 5 bases from V and 4 bases from J, the junction contained 8 bases not matched to a gene. This CDR3 is 15 amino acids long. The CDR3 DNA sequence: TGTGCCAGCAGTCCAAACAGGGGAATTTACAATGAGCAGTTCTTC. Encoded protein: CASSPNRGIYNEQFF.

The chain links TRBV6-6 to TRBJ2-7, with a weak D call TRBD2 (6 bases). The CDR3 contains 16 residues. Trimming took off 2 bases at V and 5 bases at J, with 19 bases between the two ends. Germline V gene sequence: CDR1 MNHNY, CDR2 SVGAGI (reference sequence). Here the CDR3 reads CASSYPATAGLDEQYF. DNA of the CDR3: TGTGCCAGCAGTTACCCCGCTACCGCGGGGCTCGACGAGCAGTACTTC.

The rearrangement joins TRBV12-3 or TRBV12-4 to TRBJ2-3, with D unresolved. This CDR3 comprises 11 residues. Trimming took off 6 bases at V and 6 bases at J, with 7 bases between the two ends. In DNA form, the CDR3 reads TGTGCCAGCAGCCATTCCGATACGCAGTATTTT. It yields the protein CASSHSDTQYF.

This clone has a count of ten or more. Other DNA variants within this sample encode the same CDR3. The chain is built from TRBV9 and TRBJ1-4; 7 nucleotides align to TRBD1. This CDR3 spans 13 amino acids. Trimming cost V 2 bases and J 7 bases; bases outside gene matches: 2. In germline, CDR1 is SGDLS, CDR2 YYNGEE. The chain's CDR3 is CASSVSGGEKLFF. In DNA, the CDR3 is TGTGCCAGCAGCGTGTCAGGGGGTGAAAAACTGTTTTTT. Drawing the rest from reference TRBV9 and TRBJ1-4, the complete variable domain is DSGVTQTPKHLITATGQRVTLRCSPRSGDLSVYWYQQSLDQGLQFLIQYYNGEERAKGNILERFSAQQFPDLHSELNLSSLELGDSALYFCASSVSGGEKLFFGSGTQLSVL.

The sample holds a few counts of this clone. The chain carries TRBV5-1 and TRBJ2-7; 9 bases fit TRBD1. The J segment lost 7 bases and the V segment lost 6 bases, leaving 14 bases of the junction unmatched. From germline, CDR1 is SGHRS and CDR2 YFSETQ. The CDR3 has 15 amino acids. The CDR3 bases are TGCGCCAGCAACCCGGAGGGACAGGGACTTAGGGAGCAGTACTTC. This sequence encodes CASNPEGQGLREQYF.

The rearrangement links TRBV11-2 to TRBJ2-2, with D tentatively TRBD2 (5 bases). Looked up from germline, CDR1 is SGHAT and CDR2 is FQNNGV. Trimming shortened V by 5 bases and J by 2 bases, and 12 bases separated the two germline ends. This CDR3 spans 15 amino acids. CDR3 sequence (DNA): TGTGCCAGCAGCGCGAGGACGGGAAACACCGGGGAGCTGTTTTTT. Residues: CASSARTGNTGELFF.

The chain couples TRBV29-1 to TRBJ2-2; unclear D gene. Germline V lookup: CDR1 SQVTM, CDR2 ANQGSEA. This CDR3 comprises 14 residues. V was pared by 6 bases and J by 0 bases, with 11 bases between. For the CDR3, the DNA is TGCAGCGTCCGAGGCCCCTCGAACACCGGGGAGCTGTTTTTT. This sequence encodes CSVRGPSNTGELFF.

The rearrangement uses TRBV21-1 and TRBJ1-4. TRBV21-1 is a pseudogene segment. The CDR3 consists of 18 residues. The CDR3 loop is CASSKLRGWGRHNEKLFF. CDR3 sequence (DNA): TGTGCCAGCAGCAAACTACGGGGGTGGGGCAGGCACAATGAAAAACTGTTTTTT.

V and J are TRBV6-2 or TRBV6-3 and TRBJ2-3; TRBD2 aligns across 8 bases. V gave up 6 bases and J gave up 9 bases; unmatched junction bases: 5. Germline CDR1 reads MNHEY; CDR2 reads SVGEGT. The CDR3 has 12 amino acids. As DNA, the CDR3 is TGTGCCAGCAGCAACGTAGCGGGAACGCAGTATTTT. Translated: CASSNVAGTQYF.

The rearrangement uses TRBV1 and TRBJ2-3; the table's D call, TRBD2, has no DNA check behind it. TRBV1 is deemed a pseudogene. The CDR3 is 17 residues long. Here the CDR3 DNA reads TGCACCAGCAGCCCCAAAGGGCGGGAGAAAGGGCCAGATACGCAGTATTTT. It specifies CTSSPKGREKGPDTQYF.

The chain has TRBV5-5 and TRBJ1-3; TRBD1 aligns across 7 bases. The CDR3 runs 14 residues. The V gene end was trimmed by 4 bases and the J gene end by 8 bases; junction bases not matched to a gene: 9. The germline CDR1 and CDR2 sequences are SGHKS and YYEKEE (reference sequence). The CDR3 DNA reads TGTGCCAGCAGCGTTGCAGGGGGTCGGGACACCATATATTTT. It specifies CASSVAGGRDTIYF.

V usage is TRBV29-1 and J usage is TRBJ2-1; D remains unclear. The CDR3 totals 12 residues. The germline V gene encodes CDR1 SQVTM and CDR2 ANQGSEA. Trimming took 3 bases from V and 1 from J, leaving 4 bases between them. The CDR3 region has the DNA TGCAGCGTTGATCCTTCCTACAATGAGCAGTTCTTC. It encodes CSVDPSYNEQFF.

This sequence joins TRBV18 and TRBJ1-5, with 8 bases fitting TRBD1. CDR3 length: 15 amino acids. Germline CDR1 is KGHSH and CDR2 is LQKENI. J gave up 7 bases and V 5 bases, and 10 bases lay outside the gene matches. This CDR3 reads CASSGGPGGVQPQHF. The DNA of the CDR3 is TGTGCCAGCTCAGGGGGCCCAGGGGGCGTGCAGCCCCAGCATTTT.

The chain links TRBV29-1 to TRBJ1-1; D is possibly TRBD1 (5 bases). V was pared by 2 bases and J by 4 bases, with 11 bases between. The CDR3 spans 13 residues. Germline CDR1 and CDR2: SQVTM and ANQGSEA. CDR3 in amino acids: CSVESGLLTEAFF. CDR3 nucleotides: TGCAGCGTTGAATCGGGACTACTCACTGAAGCTTTCTTT. Full variable domain (rest looked up from reference TRBV29-1 and TRBJ1-1): SAVISQKPSRDICQRGTSLTIQCQVDSQVTMMFWYRQQPGQSLTLIATANQGSEATYESGFVIDKFPISRPNLTFSTLTVSNMSPEDSSIYLCSVESGLLTEAFFGQGTRLTVV.

The V call is TRBV6-5, the J call TRBJ1-2; 7 positions agree with TRBD1. V was pared by 9 bases and J by 4 bases, with 5 bases of the junction left unmatched. There are 12 residues in the CDR3. Germline V lookup: CDR1 MNHEY, CDR2 SVGAGI. The CDR3 DNA follows: TGTGCCAGTCGACAGGGAAGCTATGGCTACACCTTC. Protein: CASRQGSYGYTF.

This chain uses TRBV12-5 with TRBJ1-1, with a weak D call TRBD1 (5 bases). Germline lookup yields CDR1 LGHNT and CDR2 FRNRAP. The CDR3 totals 13 residues. V was trimmed by 3 bases and J by 4 bases, leaving 9 bases between them. The CDR3 here is CASGFFGGTEAFF. DNA for the CDR3: TGTGCTAGTGGTTTCTTCGGGGGCACTGAAGCTTTCTTT. The full variable domain, completed using reference TRBV12-5 and TRBJ1-1, is DARVTQTPRHKVTEMGQEVTMRCQPILGHNTVFWYRQTMMQGLELLAYFRNRAPLDDSGMPKDRFSAEMPDATLATLKIQPSEPRDSAVYFCASGFFGGTEAFFGQGTRLTVV.

The chain recombines TRBV7-9 with TRBJ2-3; D may be TRBD2 (5 bases). Deletions cut 4 bases from V and 0 bases from J, with 14 bases between. The CDR3 contains 16 residues. CDR1 SEHNR and CDR2 FQNEAQ come from the germline V gene (reference sequence). CDR3 DNA sequence: TGTGCCAGCAGCTCTTCCTGGCGCGGGAGCACAGATACGCAGTATTTT. This sequence encodes CASSSSWRGSTDTQYF.

This clone was detected once. The rearrangement uses TRBV7-9 and TRBJ2-7; a weak D match, TRBD2 (5 bases). Germline CDR1 is SEHNR and CDR2 is FQNEAQ (reference sequence). This CDR3 comprises 13 residues. V shed 8 bases and J shed 0 bases, with 11 bases lying between them. For the CDR3, the DNA is TGTGCCAGCGGACTTATAAGCTCCTACGAGCAGTACTTC. Its protein product is CASGLISSYEQYF. Complete variable domain (other parts from reference TRBV7-9 and TRBJ2-7): DTGVSQNPRHKITKRGQNVTFRCDPISEHNRLYWYRQTLGQGPEFLTYFQNEAQLEKSRLLSDRFSAERPKGSFSTLEIQRTEQGDSAMYLCASGLISSYEQYFGPGTRLTVT.

This clone appeared many times. For the CDR3, the DNA is TGTGCCAGCAGTTTGAACAGGGGCTACGAGCAGTACTTC. Amino acid sequence: CASSLNRGYEQYF. The rearrangement links TRBV12-3 or TRBV12-4 to TRBJ2-7; 7 bases align to TRBD1. Trimming at V came to 3 bases and at J to 3 bases, leaving 2 bases not matched to a gene. The CDR3 consists of 13 residues.

This chain connects TRBV7-3 to TRBJ2-1; a possible D gene is TRBD2 (6 bases). Trimming removed 5 bases from V and 6 bases from J, with 14 bases in between. The V gene's germline CDR1 is SGHTA and CDR2 FQGTGA. The CDR3 is 14 residues long. The CDR3 region has the DNA TGTGCCAGCAGCCCATATAGCGGTTCCAATGAGCAGTTCTTC. Its protein product is CASSPYSGSNEQFF.

CDR3 DNA sequence: TGTGCCAGCAGTGAGACGGGAACTAATGAAAAACTGTTTTTT. Its translation is CASSETGTNEKLFF. The chain employs TRBV6-1 and TRBJ1-4; D gene ambiguous. The CDR3 has 14 residues. Between the trimmed V and J ends, which lost 3 bases and 1 base, there was a span of 6 bases. Germline CDR1 MNHNS, CDR2 SASEGT.

The chain is built from TRBV5-1 and TRBJ1-2; 8 nucleotides match TRBD1. Trimming at V came to 4 bases and at J to 2 bases, leaving 7 bases not matched to a gene. Germline loops: CDR1 SGHRS, CDR2 YFSETQ. The CDR3 is 15 residues long. CDR3 DNA sequence: TGCGCCAGCAGCCTGACAGGGGACGTAAACTATGGCTACACCTTC. It encodes CASSLTGDVNYGYTF.

V usage is TRBV5-1 and J usage is TRBJ1-4, with 9 bases matching TRBD1. V was clipped by 3 bases and J by 7 bases; unmatched bases: 7. Germline V CDR1 and CDR2: SGHRS, YFSETQ. This CDR3 has 15 amino acids. The CDR3, as DNA: TGCGCCAGCAGCTCCGGGACAGGGTTTGTTGAAAAACTGTTTTTT. Protein product: CASSSGTGFVEKLFF.

V gene TRBV28 combines with J gene TRBJ1-1, with D possibly matching TRBD1 (6 bases). The CDR3 runs to 16 residues. CDR1 and CDR2 from the germline V gene are MDHEN and SYDVKM. Trimming cost V 8 bases and J 4 bases, with 23 bases left between them. CDR3 sequence: CASAPPWGGGSTEAFF. CDR3 coding DNA: TGTGCCAGCGCCCCCCCGTGGGGAGGGGGTAGCACTGAAGCTTTCTTT.